This T cell receptor (beta chain) was captured in a study of blood T cell repertoires in COVID-19. Study in general: The origin of the acute and convalescent COVID-19 samples was the United States, Italy and Spain. Nucleic acid was either cDNA or gDNA, and it came from T cells, B-cell-depleted T cells, or PBMCs.

Authors' processing steps: Scientists estimated how many nucleated cells there were by amplifying reference gene primers. Clones were sequenced by immunoSEQ multiplex PCR, and TCRdb holds only the in-frame ones, with some missing. D and trimming were read from the DNA, whereas the V and J calls and clone size are those reported in that table. Altogether tens of thousands of clones are present, around three quarters being singletons, with the ten largest covering approximately 30%. Germline lookup yields CDR1 MDHEN and CDR2 SYDVKM. With 2 bases clipped from V and 7 bases from J, the junction kept 3 bases outside the gene matches. The CDR3 runs to 14 residues.

Specimen: peripheral blood. The chain carries TRBV28 and TRBJ2-2, with 8 bases matching TRBD1. The clonotype originates from an elderly woman with acute or convalescent COVID-19. The CDR3, as DNA: TGTGCCAGCAGTTTAGGACAGGGACACGGGGAGCTGTTTTTT. Protein product: CASSLGQGHGELFF. Full variable domain (missing parts from reference TRBV28 and TRBJ2-2): DVKVTQSSRYLVKRTGEKVFLECVQDMDHENMFWYRQDPGLGLRLIYFSYDVKMKEKGDIPEGYSVSREKKERFSLILESASTNQTSMYLCASSLGQGHGELFFGEGSRLTVL.